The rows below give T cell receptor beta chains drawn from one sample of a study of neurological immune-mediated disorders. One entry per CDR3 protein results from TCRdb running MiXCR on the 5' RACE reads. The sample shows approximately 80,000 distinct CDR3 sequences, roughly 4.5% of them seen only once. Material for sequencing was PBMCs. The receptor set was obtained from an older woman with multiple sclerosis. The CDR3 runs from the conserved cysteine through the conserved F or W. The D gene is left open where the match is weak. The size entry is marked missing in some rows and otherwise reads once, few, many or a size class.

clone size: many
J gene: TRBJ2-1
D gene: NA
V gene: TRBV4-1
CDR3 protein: CASSQASAAGQFF
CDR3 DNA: TGCGCCAGCAGCCAAGCTAGCGCGGCGGGGCAGTTCTTC

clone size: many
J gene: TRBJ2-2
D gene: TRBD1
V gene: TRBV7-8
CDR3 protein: CASSSNRGDGELFF
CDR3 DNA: TGTGCCAGCAGCTCTAACAGGGGAGACGGGGAGCTGTTTTTT

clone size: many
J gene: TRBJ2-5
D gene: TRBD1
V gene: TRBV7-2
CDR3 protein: CASRRDRGETQYF
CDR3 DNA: TGTGCCAGCAGGCGTGACAGGGGTGAGACCCAGTACTTC

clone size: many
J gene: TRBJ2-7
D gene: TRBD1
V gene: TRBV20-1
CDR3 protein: CSARETGIYEQYF
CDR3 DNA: TGCAGTGCTAGAGAGACAGGGATATACGAGCAGTACTTC

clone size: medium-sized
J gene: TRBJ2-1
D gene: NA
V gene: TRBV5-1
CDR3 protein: CASSWGTLGGNEQFF
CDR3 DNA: TGCGCCAGCAGCTGGGGGACACTTGGAGGGAATGAGCAGTTCTTC

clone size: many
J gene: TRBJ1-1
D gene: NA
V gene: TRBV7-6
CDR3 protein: CASSLGWGGNTEAFF
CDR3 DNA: TGTGCCAGCAGCTTAGGGTGGGGGGGGAACACTGAAGCTTTCTTT

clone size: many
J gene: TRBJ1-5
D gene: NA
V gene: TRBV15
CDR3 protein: CATSTGGAHQPQHF
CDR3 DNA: TGTGCCACCAGCACGGGGGGCGCACACCAGCCCCAGCATTTT

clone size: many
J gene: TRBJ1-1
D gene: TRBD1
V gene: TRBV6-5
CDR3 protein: CASSRTGFEAFF
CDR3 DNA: TGTGCCAGCAGCCGGACAGGGTTCGAAGCTTTCTTT

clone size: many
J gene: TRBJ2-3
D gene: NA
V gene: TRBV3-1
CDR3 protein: CASAQVGGPTDTQYF
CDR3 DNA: TGTGCCAGCGCGCAGGTCGGGGGACCCACAGATACGCAGTATTTT

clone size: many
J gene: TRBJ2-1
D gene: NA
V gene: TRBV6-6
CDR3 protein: CASRRQDLTNEQFF
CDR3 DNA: TGTGCCAGCAGACGACAGGATCTGACCAATGAGCAGTTCTTC

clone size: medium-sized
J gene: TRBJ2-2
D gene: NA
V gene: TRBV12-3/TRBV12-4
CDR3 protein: CASSLLAGTGELFF
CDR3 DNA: TGTGCCAGCAGTTTACTGGCGGGGACCGGGGAGCTGTTTTTT

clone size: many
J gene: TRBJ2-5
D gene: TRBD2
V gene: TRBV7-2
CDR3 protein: CASSFRLALVEETQYF
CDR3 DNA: TGTGCCAGCAGCTTTCGACTAGCCCTCGTAGAAGAGACCCAGTACTTC

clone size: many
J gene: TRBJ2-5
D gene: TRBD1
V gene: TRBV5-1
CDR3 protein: CASSPGTGPGETQYF
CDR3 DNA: TGCGCCAGCAGCCCGGGGACAGGGCCCGGGGAGACCCAGTACTTC

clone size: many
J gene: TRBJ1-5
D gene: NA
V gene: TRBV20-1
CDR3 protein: CSARTDSNQPQHF
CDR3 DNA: TGCAGTGCTAGGACGGATAGCAATCAGCCCCAGCATTTT

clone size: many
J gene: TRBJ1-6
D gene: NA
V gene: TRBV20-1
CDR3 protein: CSASPEGGNNSPLHF
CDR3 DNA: TGCAGTGCTTCCCCGGAAGGGGGAAACAATTCACCCCTCCACTTT

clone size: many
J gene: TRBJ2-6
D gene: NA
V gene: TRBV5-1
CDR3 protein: CASSRTTQGSPSGANVLTF
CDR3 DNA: TGCGCCAGCAGTCGGACGACCCAGGGGTCACCCTCTGGGGCCAACGTCCTGACTTTC

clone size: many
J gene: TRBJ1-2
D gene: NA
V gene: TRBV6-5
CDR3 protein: CASRKDGIYGYTF
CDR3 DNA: TGTGCCAGCAGGAAAGACGGGATCTATGGCTACACCTTC

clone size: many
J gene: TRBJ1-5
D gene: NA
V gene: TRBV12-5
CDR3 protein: CASGPTDRRNQPQHF
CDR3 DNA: TGTGCTAGTGGCCCTACCGACAGGAGGAATCAGCCCCAGCATTTT

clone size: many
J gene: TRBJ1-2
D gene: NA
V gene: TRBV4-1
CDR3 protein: CASSPEGVRRGYTF
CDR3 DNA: TGCGCCAGCAGCCCAGAAGGGGTCAGGAGGGGCTACACCTTC

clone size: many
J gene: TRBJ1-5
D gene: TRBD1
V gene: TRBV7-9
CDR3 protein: CASSPPGQGNQPQHF
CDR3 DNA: TGTGCCAGCAGCCCCCCGGGACAGGGTAATCAGCCCCAGCATTTT

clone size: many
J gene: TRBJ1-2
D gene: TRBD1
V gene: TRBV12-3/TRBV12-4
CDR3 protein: CASSLVPQGAYGYTF
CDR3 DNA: TGTGCCAGCAGTTTAGTCCCCCAGGGGGCCTATGGCTACACCTTC

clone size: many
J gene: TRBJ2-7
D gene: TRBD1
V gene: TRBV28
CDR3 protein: CAGGSTGTYEQYF
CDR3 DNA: TGTGCCGGAGGATCGACAGGGACCTACGAGCAGTACTTC

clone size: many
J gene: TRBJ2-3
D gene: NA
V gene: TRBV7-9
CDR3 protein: CASSPSPGTHGTTDTQYF
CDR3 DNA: TGTGCCAGCAGCCCCTCCCCGGGGACCCACGGAACCACAGATACGCAGTATTTT

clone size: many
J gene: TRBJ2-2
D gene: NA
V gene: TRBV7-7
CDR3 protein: CASSFRGGELFF
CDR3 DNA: TGTGCTAGCAGCTTCAGGGGCGGGGAGCTGTTTTTT

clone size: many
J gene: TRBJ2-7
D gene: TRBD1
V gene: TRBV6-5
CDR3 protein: CASSYSSTGVYEQYF
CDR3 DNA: TGTGCCAGCAGTTACTCCTCGACAGGGGTCTACGAGCAGTACTTC

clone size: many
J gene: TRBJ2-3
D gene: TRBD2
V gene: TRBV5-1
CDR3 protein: CASSALSGGAVDTQYF
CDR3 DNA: TGCGCCAGCAGCGCGCTAAGCGGGGGGGCCGTAGATACGCAGTATTTT

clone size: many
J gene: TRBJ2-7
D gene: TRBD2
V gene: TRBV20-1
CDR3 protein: CSARDERGWSQYF
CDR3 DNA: TGCAGTGCTAGAGATGAGCGGGGGTGGTCGCAGTACTTC

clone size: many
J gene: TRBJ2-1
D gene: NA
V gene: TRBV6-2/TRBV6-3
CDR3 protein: CASSNPSPPQFF
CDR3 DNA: TGTGCCAGCAGTAACCCTAGCCCCCCCCAGTTCTTC

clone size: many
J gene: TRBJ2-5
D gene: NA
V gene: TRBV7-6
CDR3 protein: CASSLGLSQETQYF
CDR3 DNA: TGTGCCAGCAGCTTAGGTTTAAGCCAAGAGACCCAGTACTTC

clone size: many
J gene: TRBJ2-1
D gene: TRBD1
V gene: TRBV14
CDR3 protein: CASSQPWDRAYNEQFF
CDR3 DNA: TGTGCCAGCAGCCAGCCGTGGGACAGGGCCTACAATGAGCAGTTCTTC

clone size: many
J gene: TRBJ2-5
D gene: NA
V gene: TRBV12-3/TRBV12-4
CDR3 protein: CASSTGTPAETQYF
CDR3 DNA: TGTGCCAGCAGTACCGGGACACCCGCAGAGACCCAGTACTTC

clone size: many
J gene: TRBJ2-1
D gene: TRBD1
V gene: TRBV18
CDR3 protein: CASSPKGQGRQFF
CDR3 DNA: TGTGCCAGCTCACCGAAAGGACAGGGACGGCAGTTCTTC

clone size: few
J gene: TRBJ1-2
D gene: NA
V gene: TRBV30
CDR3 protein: CAWTGIFYGYTF
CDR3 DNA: TGTGCCTGGACAGGGATATTCTATGGCTACACCTTC

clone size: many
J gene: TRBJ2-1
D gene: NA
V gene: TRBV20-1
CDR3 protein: CSARDRTSYNEQFF
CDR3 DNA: TGCAGTGCTAGAGATAGGACTTCCTACAATGAGCAGTTCTTC

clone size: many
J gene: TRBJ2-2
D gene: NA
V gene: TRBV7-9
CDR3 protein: CASSLDSSTGELFF
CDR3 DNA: TGTGCCAGCAGCTTAGACTCTTCCACCGGGGAGCTGTTTTTT

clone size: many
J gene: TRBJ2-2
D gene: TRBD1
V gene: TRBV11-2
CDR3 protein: CASSVIGQGMGGELFF
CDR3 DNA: TGTGCCAGCAGCGTAATTGGACAGGGGATGGGCGGGGAGCTGTTTTTT

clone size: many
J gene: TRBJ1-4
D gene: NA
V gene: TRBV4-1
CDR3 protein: CASRKGGTDEKLFF
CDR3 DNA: TGCGCCAGCAGAAAGGGGGGTACCGATGAAAAACTGTTTTTT

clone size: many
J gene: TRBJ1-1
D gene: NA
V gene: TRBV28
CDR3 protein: CASGPPLGQGLMNTEAFF
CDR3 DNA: TGTGCCAGCGGGCCACCCCTGGGGCAGGGCCTTATGAACACTGAAGCTTTCTTT

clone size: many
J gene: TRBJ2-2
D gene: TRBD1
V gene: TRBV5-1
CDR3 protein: CASSSGGYTGELFF
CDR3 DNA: TGCGCCAGCAGTTCAGGGGGTTACACCGGGGAGCTGTTTTTT

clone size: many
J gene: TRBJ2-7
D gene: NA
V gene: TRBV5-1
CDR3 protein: CASSLADGEQYF
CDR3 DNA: TGCGCCAGCAGCTTGGCCGACGGCGAGCAGTACTTC

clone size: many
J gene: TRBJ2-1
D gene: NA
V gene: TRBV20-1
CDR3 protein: CSAPPVGAEQFF
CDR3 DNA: TGCAGTGCCCCCCCCGTGGGGGCCGAGCAGTTCTTC

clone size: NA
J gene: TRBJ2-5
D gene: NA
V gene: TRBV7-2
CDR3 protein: CASSPSGGQETQYF
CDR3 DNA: TGTGCCAGCAGCCCCTCCGGGGGCCAAGAGACCCAGTACTTC

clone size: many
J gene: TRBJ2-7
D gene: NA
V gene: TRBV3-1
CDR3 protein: CASSQGSHEQYF
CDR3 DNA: TGTGCCAGCAGCCAAGGTAGCCACGAGCAGTACTTC

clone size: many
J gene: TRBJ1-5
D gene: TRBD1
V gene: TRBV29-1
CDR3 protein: CSVRTGGSNQPQHF
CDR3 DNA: TGCAGCGTCCGGACAGGGGGTAGCAATCAGCCCCAGCATTTT

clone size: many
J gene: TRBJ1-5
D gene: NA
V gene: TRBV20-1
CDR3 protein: CSARGNDQPQHF
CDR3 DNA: TGCAGTGCTAGAGGAAACGATCAGCCCCAGCATTTT